Listed here are 30 T cell receptor beta chains from one sample, sequenced in a study of OX40 agonist ivuxolimab in advanced cancers. Generated by immunoSEQ multiplex PCR, the TCRdb table keeps only in-frame clones and is missing some. Of some 25,000 clones listed, just under 80% are singletons. The sequenced sample was CD4+ or CD8+ T cells sorted from blood, obtained in a trial of the OX40 agonist ivuxolimab. The receptor source for this set is an adult with an advanced solid tumor such as melanoma, head and neck, liver or kidney cancer.

The chain combines TRBV30 with TRBJ1-4; D is undetermined. Trimming removed 1 base from V and 2 bases from J, with 8 bases in between. Looked up from germline, CDR1 is GTSNPN and CDR2 is SVGIG (reference sequence). The CDR3 extends over 14 amino acids. CDR3 bases: TGTGCCTGGAGTGACGGACTCACTAATGAAAAACTGTTTTTT. Protein product: CAWSDGLTNEKLFF. Full variable domain (missing parts from reference TRBV30 and TRBJ1-4): SQTIHQWPATLVQPVGSPLSLECTVEGTSNPNLYWYRQAAGRGLQLLFYSVGIGQISSEVPQNLSASRPQDRQFILSSKKLLLSDSGFYLCAWSDGLTNEKLFFGSGTQLSVL.

This chain connects TRBV6-4 to TRBJ2-3, with 8 bases matching TRBD2. V shed 0 bases, J shed 4 bases, and the junction held 9 bases outside the gene matches. The CDR3 spans 17 residues. Germline assignment: CDR1 MRHNA and CDR2 SNTAGT. Written as DNA, the CDR3 is TGTGCCAGCAGTGACTCGATAACGGGGGGGCCTGCAGATACGCAGTATTTT. Residues: CASSDSITGGPADTQYF.

V gene TRBV11-2 combines with J gene TRBJ1-3; D uncertain. Between the trimmed V and J ends, which lost 4 bases and 1 base, there was a span of 11 bases. This CDR3 comprises 15 residues. Per the germline V gene, CDR1 is SGHAT and CDR2 is FQNNGV. CDR3 nucleotide sequence: TGTGCCAGCAGCTCTGACGCCAATTCTGGAAACACCATATATTTT. Translation: CASSSDANSGNTIYF.

The V gene is TRBV28, the J gene TRBJ1-5; possibly TRBD1 for D (5 bases). Germline CDR1 MDHEN, CDR2 SYDVKM. The CDR3 consists of 13 residues. Trimming stripped 5 bases from V and 11 bases from J, with 16 bases between. The CDR3 coding sequence is TGTGCCAGCAGTCCGGGACGCCTTTGGTCCCAGCATTTT. This gives the protein CASSPGRLWSQHF.

This clone was found once. The V and J genes are TRBV4-1 and TRBJ2-7, with a weak D call TRBD2 (7 bases). This CDR3 contains 14 residues. Germline V CDR1 and CDR2: MGHRA, YSYEKL. Between the trimmed V and J ends, which lost 5 bases and 2 bases, there was a span of 13 bases. CDR3 region: CASSTWGGPYEQYF. CDR3 nucleotide sequence: TGCGCCAGCAGCACGTGGGGGGGGCCCTACGAGCAGTACTTC.

This chain connects TRBV7-9 to TRBJ2-1; the D is unclear. V was clipped by 2 bases and J by 4 bases, with 6 bases between them. CDR1 is SEHNR and CDR2 is FQNEAQ in the germline V gene (reference sequence). The CDR3 extends over 13 amino acids. CDR3 sequence reads: CASSLWGYNEQFF. The CDR3 DNA follows: TGTGCCAGCAGCTTATGGGGTTACAATGAGCAGTTCTTC.

The V gene is TRBV9, the J gene TRBJ2-3; 8 positions agree with TRBD1. The V gene end was trimmed by 9 bases and the J gene end by 3 bases; junction bases not matched to a gene: 9. The germline V gene has CDR1 SGDLS and CDR2 YYNGEE. The CDR3 covers 14 residues. DNA of the CDR3: TGTGCCACCCGACGTCAGGGGGCGACAGATACGCAGTATTTT. Its translation: CATRRQGATDTQYF. The complete variable domain, with remaining parts taken from reference TRBV9 and TRBJ2-3, reads DSGVTQTPKHLITATGQRVTLRCSPRSGDLSVYWYQQSLDQGLQFLIQYYNGEERAKGNILERFSAQQFPDLHSELNLSSLELGDSALYFCATRRQGATDTQYFGPGTRLTVL.

The V and J genes are TRBV6-5 and TRBJ2-7; D not resolved. The CDR3 has 14 residues. Trimming removed 6 bases from V and 3 bases from J, with 15 bases in between. Germline-derived CDR1 and CDR2 are MNHEY and SVGAGI. The CDR3 coding sequence is TGTGCCAGCAGGGCCATCGAAAGGAACTACGAGCAGTACTTC. It translates to CASRAIERNYEQYF.

The chain joins TRBV11-3 to TRBJ2-3, with D perhaps given as TRBD1 or TRBD2 (8 bases each). Germline V gene sequence: CDR1 SGHNT, CDR2 YENEEA. The CDR3 sequence is 17 residues long. V was cut by 7 bases and J by 4 bases, with 24 bases left in between. CDR3 protein: CASTRGGTGPFADTQYF. In DNA form, the CDR3 reads TGTGCCAGCACCCGCGGGGGGACAGGCCCCTTCGCAGATACGCAGTATTTT.

In this sample, this clone turned up a few times. This chain links TRBV14 with TRBJ1-1; D remains unclear. Germline V gene data show CDR1 as SGHDN and CDR2 as FVKESK. CDR3 length equals 12 residues. Trimming stripped 0 bases from V and 7 bases from J, with 6 bases between. The CDR3 DNA is TGTGCCAGCAGCCAAGAGGTCAGTGAAGCTTTCTTT. Its protein product is CASSQEVSEAFF.

V usage is TRBV28 and J usage is TRBJ1-5; D is unresolved. V lost 5 bases, J lost 2 bases, and 7 bases lay in between. The germline gives CDR1 MDHEN, CDR2 SYDVKM. The CDR3 runs to 13 residues. The CDR3 sequence: CASSRDRNQPQHF. The CDR3 DNA reads as TGTGCCAGCAGTAGGGATCGCAATCAGCCCCAGCATTTT.

The chain uses TRBV4-1 and TRBJ2-1; weak D call: TRBD1 (5 bases). Germline V gene data show CDR1 as MGHRA and CDR2 as YSYEKL. The CDR3 is 14 amino acids. Trimming removed 5 bases at V and 8 bases at J, with 16 bases between. The CDR3 DNA reads TGCGCCAGCAGCTCCTTTGACTGGGGCGATGAGCAGTTCTTC. Translating it yields CASSSFDWGDEQFF.

The V call is TRBV2, the J call TRBJ1-5, with 8 nucleotides matching TRBD1. Germline CDR1 and CDR2: SNHLY and FYNNEI. CDR3 length: 15 amino acids. The V gene end was trimmed by 6 bases and the J gene end by 8 bases; junction bases not matched to a gene: 12. The CDR3 reads CASRRPGGEYEPQHF. In DNA form, the CDR3 reads TGTGCCAGCAGACGACCAGGGGGCGAATATGAGCCCCAGCATTTT.

This rearrangement joins TRBV11-2 to TRBJ2-7; 7 positions agree with TRBD1. The germline V gene has CDR1 SGHAT and CDR2 FQNNGV. The CDR3 spans 14 residues. The J segment lost 2 bases and the V segment lost 1 base, leaving 2 bases of the junction unmatched. The CDR3 reads CASSLGQGPYEQYF. For the CDR3, the DNA is TGTGCCAGCAGCTTAGGACAGGGCCCCTACGAGCAGTACTTC.

This chain joins TRBV15 and TRBJ1-5; 9 nucleotides line up with TRBD1. V trimming: 0 bases; J trimming: 6 bases; junction bases outside the gene matches: 3. Germline V gene lookup returns CDR1 LNHNV and CDR2 YYDKDF (reference sequence). This CDR3 is built from 15 residues. The CDR3 DNA reads TGTGCCACCAGCAGAGAGGGACAGGGTAGTCAGCCCCAGCATTTT. Protein: CATSREGQGSQPQHF. Supplemented by reference TRBV15 and TRBJ1-5, the full variable domain reads DAMVIQNPRYQVTQFGKPVTLSCSQTLNHNVMYWYQQKSSQAPKLLFHYYDKDFNNEADTPDNFQSRRPNTSFCFLDIRSPGLGDTAMYLCATSREGQGSQPQHFGDGTRLSIL.

The chain uses TRBV29-1 and TRBJ2-1; 7 bases agree with TRBD1. J lost 3 bases, V lost 7 bases, and 3 bases had no gene match. This CDR3 region has 12 residues. Per the germline V gene, CDR1 is SQVTM and CDR2 is ANQGSEA. This CDR3 is CSAGQDYNEQFF. CDR3 in DNA: TGCAGCGCTGGACAGGACTACAATGAGCAGTTCTTC.

The rearrangement joins TRBV5-1 to TRBJ2-7; no definite D call. The ends were cut back, 0 bases at V and 4 bases at J, with 20 bases in the middle. The CDR3 runs to 17 residues. Germline V gene sequence: CDR1 SGHRS, CDR2 YFSETQ. The CDR3 loop reads CASSLVDIKGKPYEQYF. The CDR3 nucleotides are TGCGCCAGCAGCTTGGTGGATATAAAAGGGAAGCCTTACGAGCAGTACTTC. Full variable domain (missing parts from reference TRBV5-1 and TRBJ2-7): KAGVTQTPRYLIKTRGQQVTLSCSPISGHRSVSWYQQTPGQGLQFLFEYFSETQRNKGNFPGRFSGRQFSNSRSEMNVSTLELGDSALYLCASSLVDIKGKPYEQYFGPGTRLTVT.

This clone was seen only a few times. This chain links TRBV28 with TRBJ2-2, with TRBD1 matching over 7 bases. CDR1 and CDR2 from the germline V gene are MDHEN and SYDVKM. With V trimmed by 6 bases and J by 1 base, 5 bases remained unmatched. The CDR3 length is 15 residues. As DNA, the CDR3 is TGTGCCAGCAGAAGACAGGGTGAGAACACCGGGGAGCTGTTTTTT. Amino acids: CASRRQGENTGELFF. The whole variable domain, remainder taken from reference TRBV28 and TRBJ2-2, is DVKVTQSSRYLVKRTGEKVFLECVQDMDHENMFWYRQDPGLGLRLIYFSYDVKMKEKGDIPEGYSVSREKKERFSLILESASTNQTSMYLCASRRQGENTGELFFGEGSRLTVL.

This chain uses TRBV11-2 with TRBJ2-7; D remains unclear. CDR3 length: 12 amino acids. The V and J ends lost 4 bases and 5 bases respectively, with 9 bases between them. Germline CDR1 is SGHAT and CDR2 is FQNNGV. As DNA, the CDR3 is TGTGCCAGCAGCTACTCGGGCCACGAGCAGTACTTC. Its translation: CASSYSGHEQYF.

The genes are TRBV10-3 and TRBJ2-2; maybe TRBD2 (5 bases). The ends were cut back, 0 bases at V and 3 bases at J, with 14 bases in the middle. Germline V gene lookup returns CDR1 ENHRY and CDR2 SYGVKD. The CDR3 contains 17 residues. CDR3 nucleotide sequence: TGTGCCATCAGTGAGTCAACAGCGGACTGGGACACCGGGGAGCTGTTTTTT. Translating gives CAISESTADWDTGELFF.

The chain joins TRBV7-9 to TRBJ1-4, with D maybe TRBD1 (5 bases). The length of the CDR3 is 12 residues. The germline V gene has CDR1 SEHNR and CDR2 FQNEAQ (reference sequence). V shed 5 bases and J shed 12 bases, with 13 bases lying between them. The CDR3 reads CASSGTWGELFF. The CDR3 region has the DNA TGTGCCAGCAGCGGGACGTGGGGTGAACTGTTTTTT.

The chain couples TRBV7-2 to TRBJ2-3; weak D call: TRBD2 (5 bases). Trimming pared 4 bases from V and 7 bases from J, leaving 15 bases between. The CDR3 loop spans 14 amino acids. From germline, CDR1 is SGHTA and CDR2 FQGNSA. The CDR3 DNA is TGTGCCAGCAGCTCCCCCCGGCGGGCCTATACGCAGTATTTT. It yields the protein CASSSPRRAYTQYF.

This chain uses TRBV25-1 with TRBJ2-7, with a weak D call TRBD1 (6 bases). There are 13 residues in the CDR3. The V and J ends lost 0 bases and 7 bases respectively, with 10 bases between them. The germline V gene has CDR1 MGHDK and CDR2 SYGVNS. The CDR3 DNA reads TGTGCCAGCAGTGAATATAGCCAGGGGGAGCAGTACTTC. Protein sequence: CASSEYSQGEQYF.

This clone was detected a few times. The rearrangement links TRBV27 to TRBJ1-5, with D tentatively TRBD1 (6 bases). CDR3 length: 21 amino acids. Per germline, CDR1 MNHEY and CDR2 SMNVEV (reference sequence). V shed 4 bases and J shed 0 bases, with 28 bases lying between them. CDR3 DNA sequence: TGTGCCAGCAGTTACATAGGGGGAGGACAGCGGAAGATGGATAGCAATCAGCCCCAGCATTTT. It encodes CASSYIGGGQRKMDSNQPQHF.

The chain joins TRBV7-7 to TRBJ1-5; 7 positions match TRBD1. J lost 5 bases, V lost 5 bases, and 9 bases had no gene match. CDR1 and CDR2 (germline): SSHAT, FNYEAQ (reference sequence). This CDR3 has 15 residues. The CDR3 DNA is TGTGCCAGCAGCCATAACAGGGGAGGGGATCAGCCCCAGCATTTT. It encodes CASSHNRGGDQPQHF.

The CDR3 spells CAWSDKEETQYF. The CDR3 DNA follows: TGTGCCTGGAGTGACAAAGAAGAGACCCAGTACTTC. V is TRBV30 and J is TRBJ2-5; no clear D. Germline-derived CDR1 and CDR2 are GTSNPN and SVGIG (reference sequence). This CDR3 is 12 amino acids long. Trimming left V 1 base short and J 3 bases short, with 6 bases between.

This clone was seen repeatedly, ten times or more. This sequence joins TRBV7-9 and TRBJ2-7; possibly TRBD1 for D (6 bases). This CDR3 has 13 residues. Per the germline V gene, CDR1 is SEHNR and CDR2 is FQNEAQ (reference sequence). Between the trimmed V and J ends, which lost 5 bases and 5 bases, there was a span of 13 bases. CDR3 in amino acids: CASSQVGADEQYF. Here the CDR3 DNA reads TGTGCCAGCAGCCAAGTGGGGGCCGACGAGCAGTACTTC.

The V call is TRBV9, the J call TRBJ2-1; D gene uncertain. The CDR3 length is 12 residues. Trimming left V 0 bases short and J 7 bases short, with 5 bases between. Germline V gene sequence: CDR1 SGDLS, CDR2 YYNGEE. The CDR3 coding sequence is TGTGCCAGCAGCGTAGACTGGAATGAGCAGTTCTTC. Translating gives CASSVDWNEQFF.

As for this clone: The sample carries other DNA sequences with the same CDR3. This chain connects TRBV9 to TRBJ1-1, with unresolved D. The CDR3 covers 12 residues. CDR1 and CDR2 from the germline V gene are SGDLS and YYNGEE. V dropped 1 base and J dropped 3 bases, with 4 bases sitting between them. CDR3 nucleotide sequence: TGTGCCAGCAGCGTAAGTGACACTGAAGCTTTCTTT. As protein: CASSVSDTEAFF.

The gene calls are TRBV10-1 and TRBJ2-5, with D possibly TRBD1 on 5 matching bases. V lost 6 bases and J 7 bases, leaving 12 bases between the germline ends. The V gene's germline CDR1 is WNHNN and CDR2 SYGVQD (reference sequence). This CDR3 contains 12 residues. CDR3 loop: CASSDRSGTQYF. The CDR3 DNA follows: TGCGCCAGCAGCGACAGATCGGGGACCCAGTACTTC.